This T cell receptor beta chain was profiled in a study of blood T cell repertoires in COVID-19 (dated by TCRdb to about 2020). With regard to the full study: The collaborator samples originated in the United States, Italy and Spain and spanned the acute and convalescent phases of COVID-19. The material from the prospective study consisted of cDNA or gDNA derived from T cells, B-cell-depleted T cells, or PBMCs. Subjects who had been exposed to COVID-19, were actively infected with it, or had recovered from it provided the deeply sampled blood TCRbeta repertoires that made up the dataset. The repertoires were made available in a free public database intended to serve as a resource for research on the immune response to SARS-CoV-2. The samples were drawn from two sources: the first 160 participants of the ongoing ImmuneRACE study, and over 1,000 subjects contributed by 6 global collaborators. A de-identified subject ID, COVID-19 status, age in years and sex were almost always included in the sample metadata. Where HLA class I and class II types were available, the types were taken from metadata supplied by the sample provider, not from assay-based typing. Findings and caveats that apply to the study as a whole: How much clinical and demographic metadata was included differed by source and by participant, and the metadata was provided uncurated.

The immunoSEQ Assay, a bias-controlled multiplex PCR, was used to amplify TCRbeta CDR3 regions from genomic DNA. The paper's processing steps were these. Nucleated cell counts per sample were estimated from amplification of reference gene primers within the assay. To quantify the absolute abundance of each unique TCRbeta CDR3 rearrangement, sequence reads were collapsed and filtered. Productive Simpson clonality was computed per sample as the square root of Simpson's diversity index over productive rearrangements. As stored in TCRdb, this immuneACCESS dataset retains in-frame rearrangements with V and J assigned. A fraction of the clones does not appear; measured against another copy, unresolved V genes explain less than half of the discrepancy, and the remainder lacks a known reason. Clonal size and the V and J genes are those of that table, whereas D and trimming came from the DNA. The sample records some 370,000 clones, less than 90% of which are singletons. The ten most abundant clones make up about 5% of the sample.

In regard to this clone: Which antigen it targets is not known. No base quality information exists; no much larger clone differs at one position.

Participants in the prospective study were aged 18 to 89 years, lived in over 20 United States geographic areas, and enrolled through a virtual design. In the prospective study, cohorts were assigned on the basis of participant-reported clinical history obtained from a screening survey and a study questionnaire. ImmuneRACE Cohort 3 recovered participants were defined by two consecutive negative NP/OP PCR tests, healthcare professional clearance, or symptom resolution. Mobile phlebotomists in the prospective study collected whole blood, serum and a nasopharyngeal or oropharyngeal swab from every participant. Prospective study participants could optionally give additional blood draws and questionnaires over an approximately 2-month period. Blood samples from the prospective study were shipped frozen or at room temperature prior to DNA extraction. The CDR3 spans 15 residues, from the cysteine through the phenylalanine. The CDR3 DNA has 45 bases and is translated from base 1. Cut back by 5 bases and 0 bases, the V and J ends lie 11 bases apart. CDR1 and CDR2, looked up from the germline V gene, are MNHEY and SVGAGI.

The rearrangement combines TRBV6-5 with TRBJ2-1; the D gene is not confidently resolved. This receptor was identified in a woman aged 50 to 65 who had recovered from COVID-19. The sequenced material came from PBMCs or T cells enriched from blood (not recorded which). The CDR3 region reads CASSPTRSSYNEQFF. The base sequence is TGTGCCAGCAGTCCCACCCGGAGCTCCTACAATGAGCAGTTCTTC.